Each of the 13 T cell receptor beta chains below was sequenced from the same sample in a study of T cells in Graves' hyperthyroidism and ophthalmopathy. It was RNA transcripts that yielded the amplified TCR beta CDR3 regions. HTBI primers were the set used in a first-round RT-PCR of the TCR CDR3. One entry per CDR3 protein, called by TCRdb with MiXCR from the multiplex PCR reads. The sample contains almost 600,000 distinct CDR3 sequences, approximately 14% of which appear only once. Sequencing used blood. The receptors originated from a woman younger than 45 with Graves' hyperthyroidism that later progressed to Graves' ophthalmopathy.

This chain uses TRBV12-3 or TRBV12-4 with TRBJ2-1; D remains unclear. Trimming cost V 7 bases and J 4 bases, with 14 bases left between them. The CDR3 has 14 amino acids. The CDR3: CASTPSLRYNEQFF. The CDR3 DNA sequence: TGTGCCAGCACCCCTTCCCTAAGGTACAATGAGCAGTTCTTC.

At least ten counts were recorded for this clonotype. This chain links TRBV11-3 with TRBJ2-1; D not certain. Trimming took 3 bases from V and 1 from J, leaving 10 bases between them. CDR3 length equals 15 residues. Per the germline V gene, CDR1 is SGHNT and CDR2 is YENEEA. CDR3 in amino acids: CASSFEGHSYNEQFF. CDR3 nucleotide sequence: TGTGCCAGCAGCTTCGAAGGGCATTCCTACAATGAGCAGTTCTTC.

This clonotype was seen repeatedly, ten times or more. The chain links TRBV2 to TRBJ1-4, with D maybe TRBD1 (5 bases). V was cut by 8 bases and J by 5 bases, with 9 bases left in between. CDR1 and CDR2 from the germline V gene are SNHLY and FYNNEI. This CDR3 contains 12 residues. The CDR3 protein is CASGAENEKLFF. CDR3 nucleotide sequence: TGTGCCAGCGGGGCGGAGAATGAAAAACTGTTTTTT.

This clonotype was observed at least ten times. The rearrangement links TRBV7-2 to TRBJ1-2; tentatively, D is TRBD1 (5 bases). Trimming took off 3 bases at V and 4 bases at J, with 21 bases between the two ends. CDR1 is SGHTA, CDR2 FQGNSA, per germline. The CDR3 contains 17 residues. The CDR3 bases are TGTGCCAGCAGCTTCGGCCTGTCTGGGGGAATAATCTATGGCTACACCTTC. It encodes CASSFGLSGGIIYGYTF.

This clonotype was seen just once. The V and J genes are TRBV7-6 and TRBJ2-7; 11 bases agree with TRBD2. Germline-derived CDR1 and CDR2 are SGHVS and FNYEAQ. The CDR3 has 13 residues. The ends lost 3 bases at V and 6 bases at J; junction bases unmatched: 1. The CDR3 DNA reads as TGTGCCAGCAGCTTTGGGACTAGCGGCGAGCAGTACTTC. Translation: CASSFGTSGEQYF.

V is TRBV20-1 and J is TRBJ1-2, with no clear D. The CDR3 has 13 amino acids. Trimming stripped 0 bases from V and 5 bases from J, with 10 bases between. Germline CDR1 is DFQATT and CDR2 is SNEGSKA (reference sequence). This chain's CDR3 is CSARDLGEYGYTF. CDR3 nucleotide sequence: TGCAGTGCTAGAGATTTAGGCGAGTATGGCTACACCTTC.

This clonotype was found many times. The chain recombines TRBV7-9 with TRBJ2-1; TRBD2 matches 7 bases. This CDR3 is 15 amino acids long. The germline V gene has CDR1 SEHNR and CDR2 FQNEAQ (reference sequence). V shed 1 base and J 7 bases; nucleotides not matched to a gene: 7. The CDR3 DNA follows: TGTGCCAGCAGCTTAGGGTCGGGAGGCCCAAATGAGCAGTTCTTC. It encodes CASSLGSGGPNEQFF.

The sample holds a few counts of this clonotype. This chain uses TRBV4-2 with TRBJ2-1; 9 bases agree with TRBD1. The germline V gene encodes CDR1 LGHNA and CDR2 YNFKEQ. The CDR3 extends over 17 amino acids. Trimming took 1 base from V and 7 from J; bases not matched to a gene: 11. CDR3 protein: CASSQVGVDRGLNEQFF. The CDR3, as DNA: TGTGCCAGCAGCCAAGTCGGCGTCGACAGGGGGTTGAATGAGCAGTTCTTC.

This clonotype was observed many times. The DNA for the CDR3 is TGTGCCAGCAGATGGGACAGGGTAGCCGACGAGCAGTACTTC. Its protein product is CASRWDRVADEQYF. The chain has TRBV5-5 and TRBJ2-7; 9 nucleotides match TRBD1. This CDR3 is 14 amino acids long. CDR1 SGHKS and CDR2 YYEKEE come from the germline V gene (reference sequence). The V and J ends lost 5 bases and 5 bases, in that order; junction bases with no gene match: 8.

In this sample, this clonotype turned up many times. V and J are TRBV9 and TRBJ2-5, with D tentatively TRBD2 (7 bases). Germline lookup yields CDR1 SGDLS and CDR2 YYNGEE. Trimming left V 4 bases short and J 4 bases short, with 17 bases between. This CDR3 is 15 amino acids long. The CDR3 DNA reads TGTGCCAGCAGCTCCTCCGCTAGGGGGGGAGAGACCCAGTACTTC. This translates into CASSSSARGGETQYF.

Points on this clonotype: Its ends do not fully match the called genes, so a read error is possible. This rearrangement joins TRBV5-5 to TRBJ2-1, with D perhaps matching TRBD1 (5 bases). This CDR3 comprises 13 residues. Germline V gives CDR1 SGHKS, CDR2 YYEKEE (reference sequence). The CDR3 DNA sequence: TGCGCCAGCAGCACCCCAACCACAGGTGAGCAGTTCTTC. Translation: CASSTPTTGEQFF. The full variable domain, in which reference TRBV5-5 and TRBJ2-1 provide the parts outside the CDR3, is DAGVTQSPTHLIKTRGQQVTLRCSPISGHKSVSWYQQVLGQGPQFIFQYYEKEERGRGNFPDRFSARQFPNYSSELNVNALLLGDSALYLCASSTPTTGEQFFGPGTRLTVL.

This clonotype has at least ten counts. The CDR3 loop is CSVEDGRETQYF. The CDR3, as DNA: TGCAGCGTTGAGGACGGGAGGGAGACCCAGTACTTC. The V and J genes are TRBV29-1 and TRBJ2-5, with 7 bases aligning to TRBD2. Germline loops: CDR1 SQVTM, CDR2 ANQGSEA. With 3 bases clipped from V and 5 bases from J, the junction kept 3 bases outside the gene matches. This CDR3 comprises 12 residues.

CDR3 loop: CASSEAGAMNTEAFF. Here the CDR3 DNA reads TGTGCCAGCAGTGAGGCAGGGGCCATGAACACTGAAGCTTTCTTT. The V call is TRBV2, the J call TRBJ1-1, with D tentatively TRBD1 (6 bases). V was shortened by 3 bases and J by 0 bases, with 11 bases between the two germline ends. The CDR3 is made up of 15 amino acids. Per the germline V gene, CDR1 is SNHLY and CDR2 is FYNNEI.